These 32 T cell receptor beta chains were sequenced from one sample in a study of T-cell reconstitution after alpha-beta-depleted transplantation in children. TCRbeta library construction was performed incorporating unique molecular identifiers. TCRdb re-called the PCR reads through MiXCR, storing one row per CDR3 protein. This sample carries under 300,000 distinct CDR3 sequences, under 14% of them seen once, and the ten largest clones take roughly a quarter. Sequenced material: peripheral blood, taken 180 days after TCRalphabeta/CD19-depleted stem cell transplant. The receptors come from a male patient between 2 and 15 years old who had a stem cell transplant for chronic granulomatous disease, so the T cells may come from the graft donor.

This clonotype has ten or more counts. The chain joins TRBV6-2 or TRBV6-3 to TRBJ1-3; a possible D gene is TRBD1 (6 bases). V was trimmed by 11 bases and J by 0 bases, leaving 14 bases between them. Per the germline V gene, CDR1 is MNHEY and CDR2 is SVGEGT. CDR3 size: 14 residues. CDR3 bases: TGTGCCGTTCGGGACACCGACTCTGGAAACACCATATATTTT. Translating it yields CAVRDTDSGNTIYF.

The chain carries TRBV5-4 and TRBJ2-7; D gene uncertain. The CDR3 loop spans 13 amino acids. V lost 0 bases and J 3 bases, leaving 7 bases between the germline ends. Per germline, CDR1 SGHNT and CDR2 YYREEE (reference sequence). The CDR3 region is CASSLGFLYEQYF. For the CDR3, the DNA is TGTGCCAGCAGCTTGGGTTTCCTCTACGAGCAGTACTTC.

This clonotype was recorded at least ten times. The chain couples TRBV5-5 to TRBJ1-6; D gene unclear. Germline-derived CDR1 and CDR2 are SGHKS and YYEKEE (reference sequence). The CDR3 consists of 15 residues. Deletions cut 0 bases from V and 1 base from J, with 5 bases between. CDR3 residues: CASSLEHSYNSPLHF. The CDR3 coding sequence is TGTGCCAGCAGCTTGGAGCATTCCTATAATTCACCCCTCCACTTT. Supplemented by reference TRBV5-5 and TRBJ1-6, the full variable domain reads DAGVTQSPTHLIKTRGQQVTLRCSPISGHKSVSWYQQVLGQGPQFIFQYYEKEERGRGNFPDRFSARQFPNYSSELNVNALLLGDSALYLCASSLEHSYNSPLHFGNGTRLTVT.

This clonotype was found many times. This rearrangement joins TRBV7-8 to TRBJ2-3; 9 positions agree with TRBD2. Germline CDR1 is SGHVS and CDR2 is FQNEAQ. V trimming: 1 base; J trimming: 5 bases; junction bases outside the gene matches: 7. CDR3 length: 16 amino acids. CDR3 nucleotides: TGTGCCAGCAGCTTAGGCGGCGGGGGGGCGGTAGATACGCAGTATTTT. It yields the protein CASSLGGGGAVDTQYF.

This clonotype was detected ten times or more. Since no conserved phenylalanine or tryptophan closes the CDR3, a read error is the likely cause. Because the CDR3's place on the DNA is in doubt, the DNA is left out and the CDR3 is given as listed by TCRdb. This sequence joins TRBV12-3 or TRBV12-4 and TRBJ1-3; the DNA was not compared with TRBD1, the D call given in the table. The CDR3 length is 8 residues, termini included. The CDR3 protein is CATPGQGY.

The chain links TRBV5-1 to TRBJ2-1; D call uncertain. The CDR3 length is 17 residues. With 1 base removed from V and 7 bases from J, the gap between germline ends came to 21 bases. CDR1 SGHRS and CDR2 YFSETQ come from the germline V gene. CDR3 residues: CASSLSPTWGTQNEQFF. Here the CDR3 DNA reads TGCGCCAGCAGCTTGAGTCCGACCTGGGGTACACAGAATGAGCAGTTCTTC.

This clonotype was detected many times. J is TRBJ2-2 and V is TRBV28; D call uncertain. From germline, CDR1 is MDHEN and CDR2 SYDVKM. The CDR3 has 13 residues. Trimming cost V 1 base and J 6 bases, with 6 bases left between them. The CDR3 DNA is TGTGCCAGCAGTTTATTCTCGGCCGGGGAGCTGTTTTTT. It yields the protein CASSLFSAGELFF. The whole variable domain, filled in from reference TRBV28 and TRBJ2-2, reads DVKVTQSSRYLVKRTGEKVFLECVQDMDHENMFWYRQDPGLGLRLIYFSYDVKMKEKGDIPEGYSVSREKKERFSLILESASTNQTSMYLCASSLFSAGELFFGEGSRLTVL.

This clonotype has a count of ten or more. The genes are TRBV7-6 and TRBJ2-5; TRBD1 matches 7 bases. The CDR3 loop spans 15 amino acids. Per germline, CDR1 SGHVS and CDR2 FNYEAQ. The trim removed 4 bases at V and 2 bases at J, leaving 7 bases unmatched. The CDR3 loop reads CASSWTGTEQETQYF. The CDR3 nucleotides are TGTGCCAGCAGCTGGACCGGGACAGAGCAAGAGACCCAGTACTTC.

This clonotype was counted at least ten times. This chain connects TRBV5-1 to TRBJ2-5; possibly TRBD1 for D (6 bases). CDR1 and CDR2 from the germline V gene are SGHRS and YFSETQ. With 2 bases removed from V and 4 bases from J, the gap between germline ends came to 12 bases. The CDR3 is 14 amino acids. The CDR3 region is CASSLGRGGETQYF. CDR3 DNA sequence: TGCGCCAGCAGCTTAGGGAGAGGGGGAGAGACCCAGTACTTC.

This clonotype was recorded many times. The chain couples TRBV6-5 to TRBJ2-1, with 7 bases aligning to TRBD2. The length of the CDR3 is 14 residues. CDR1 and CDR2 from the germline V gene are MNHEY and SVGAGI. V was clipped by 5 bases and J by 7 bases; unmatched bases: 8. CDR3 residues: CASSLLARGNEQFF. For the CDR3, the DNA is TGTGCCAGCAGTCTACTAGCGCGGGGAAATGAGCAGTTCTTC.

This clonotype appeared many times. This chain connects TRBV6-2 or TRBV6-3 to TRBJ2-7; TRBD2 matches 10 bases. The germline V gene has CDR1 MNHEY and CDR2 SVGEGT. CDR3 size: 14 residues. V trimming: 7 bases; J trimming: 2 bases; junction bases outside the gene matches: 5. CDR3 sequence (DNA): TGTGCCAGCACCGGGACTAGCGTACCCTACGAGCAGTACTTC. Translating gives CASTGTSVPYEQYF.

The V gene is TRBV2, the J gene TRBJ1-5; 7 bases match TRBD1. Trimming at V came to 5 bases and at J to 4 bases, leaving 8 bases not matched to a gene. This CDR3 has 15 residues. The germline CDR1 and CDR2 sequences are SNHLY and FYNNEI. The DNA of the CDR3 is TGTGCCAGCAGTTTTAGGGACAGTGGTAATCAGCCCCAGCATTTT. Encoded protein: CASSFRDSGNQPQHF.

CDR3 sequence: CASSSQVSPGANVLTF. The CDR3 DNA sequence: TGTGCCAGCAGTTCACAGGTTTCCCCTGGGGCCAACGTCCTGACTTTC. V and J are TRBV12-3 or TRBV12-4 and TRBJ2-6, with D tentatively TRBD1 (5 bases). Trimming took 4 bases from V and 2 from J, leaving 12 bases between them. The CDR3 consists of 16 residues.

Comment on this clonotype: A single base separates this from a much larger clone, so it may be a read error. The V call is TRBV20-1, the J call TRBJ2-3, with D possibly matching TRBD2 (6 bases). V was shortened by 4 bases and J by 7 bases, with 21 bases between the two germline ends. This CDR3 comprises 15 residues. CDR1 and CDR2 from the germline V gene are DFQATT and SNEGSKA (reference sequence). The CDR3 loop reads CSATRTIPRGHTQYF. Written as DNA, the CDR3 is TGCAGTGCTACTAGGACTATTCCGCGGGGACATACGCAGTATTTT.

This clonotype was observed at least ten times. The chain carries TRBV5-5 and TRBJ2-3; a possible D gene is TRBD2 (5 bases). Looked up from germline, CDR1 is SGHKS and CDR2 is YYEKEE (reference sequence). This CDR3 is 15 amino acids long. V shed 0 bases and J shed 2 bases, with 10 bases lying between them. CDR3 amino acids: CASSLEAGLTDTQYF. The CDR3 DNA reads as TGTGCCAGCAGCTTGGAAGCAGGACTCACAGATACGCAGTATTTT.

On this clonotype: A single base separates this from a much larger clone, so it may be a read error. The chain employs TRBV12-3 or TRBV12-4 and TRBJ2-5, with TRBD2 matching 8 bases. This CDR3 has 16 residues. DNA for the CDR3: TGTGCCAGCAGTTTACTCAGGCGGGAGGAGGGAGAGACCCGGTACTTC. It translates to CASSLLRREEGETRYF.

There are many counts of this clonotype. The rearrangement uses TRBV12-3 or TRBV12-4 and TRBJ2-2, with D tentatively TRBD1 or TRBD2 (6 bases each). The CDR3 runs to 16 residues. Trimming shortened V by 6 bases and J by 5 bases, and 19 bases separated the two germline ends. CDR3 in amino acids: CASRERGLWDTGELFF. Here the CDR3 DNA reads TGTGCCAGCAGAGAACGGGGGCTCTGGGATACCGGGGAGCTGTTTTTT.

With regard to this clonotype: A much larger clone is a single base away; this may be a read error. The rearrangement uses TRBV5-1 and TRBJ2-5; 7 bases line up with TRBD2. CDR1 and CDR2 (germline): SGHRS, YFSETQ. This CDR3 has 14 residues. The CDR3 DNA reads TGCGCCAGCAGCCAATCTAGCGGACCTTTGGCCCAGTCCTTC. The encoded protein is CASSQSSGPLAQSF.

The rearrangement uses TRBV5-4 and TRBJ2-3, with TRBD1 identical over 7 bases. Germline lookup yields CDR1 SGHNT and CDR2 YYREEE (reference sequence). This CDR3 has 14 residues. The J segment lost 2 bases and the V segment lost 3 bases, leaving 3 bases of the junction unmatched. Here the CDR3 DNA reads TGTGCCAGCAGCTGGGACAGCCTCACAGATACGCAGTATTTT. Translation: CASSWDSLTDTQYF. The whole variable domain, remainder taken from reference TRBV5-4 and TRBJ2-3, is ETGVTQSPTHLIKTRGQQVTLRCSSQSGHNTVSWYQQALGQGPQFIFQYYREEENGRGNFPPRFSGLQFPNYSSELNVNALELDDSALYLCASSWDSLTDTQYFGPGTRLTVL.

The chain is built from TRBV19 and TRBJ2-2; tentative D call: TRBD1 (5 bases). The CDR3 has 16 amino acids. The germline V gene encodes CDR1 LNHDA and CDR2 SQIVND (reference sequence). Trimming pared 6 bases from V and 2 bases from J, leaving 16 bases between. The CDR3 loop reads CASRIGARINTGELFF. The CDR3, as DNA: TGTGCCAGTAGGATTGGGGCTAGGATTAACACCGGGGAGCTGTTTTTT.

This clonotype was observed at least ten times. The chain carries TRBV11-2 and TRBJ1-6, with D perhaps TRBD1 (6 bases). This CDR3 contains 17 residues. Germline CDR1 is SGHAT and CDR2 is FQNNGV. V lost 4 bases, J lost 11 bases, and 24 bases lay in between. The CDR3, as DNA: TGTGCCAGCAGCTCCGTCCGGGGCCCAAAAGGGGGAACACCCCTCCACTTT. Its protein product is CASSSVRGPKGGTPLHF.

This clonotype was counted many times. V gene TRBV18 combines with J gene TRBJ2-1; tentatively, D is TRBD1 or TRBD2 (5 bases each). Germline CDR1 and CDR2: KGHSH and LQKENI. V was clipped by 1 base and J by 8 bases, with 21 bases between them. The CDR3 loop spans 17 amino acids. CDR3 residues: CASSPLGRSYLGDEQFF. As DNA, the CDR3 is TGTGCCAGCTCACCACTGGGACGATCCTACCTGGGGGATGAGCAGTTCTTC.

This clonotype was picked up many times. The chain couples TRBV12-3 or TRBV12-4 to TRBJ2-3, with D hard to call. There are 14 residues in the CDR3. The V end lost 2 bases, the J end lost 2 bases, and 8 bases lay between the germline ends. DNA of the CDR3: TGTGCCAGCAGTTTACTCCAACCCACAGATACGCAGTATTTT. Encoded protein: CASSLLQPTDTQYF.

This clonotype was found many times. V gene TRBV29-1 combines with J gene TRBJ2-1, with D unresolved. This CDR3 contains 12 residues. Germline values: CDR1 SQVTM, CDR2 ANQGSEA. Trimming took 3 bases from V and 8 from J, leaving 11 bases between them. This chain's CDR3 is CSVEAATDEQFF. The CDR3 nucleotides read TGCAGCGTTGAGGCAGCTACGGATGAGCAGTTCTTC.

At least ten counts were recorded for this clonotype. DNA of the CDR3: TGTGCCAGCAGGCACGGGACTCGCGGGTCAGATACGCAGTATTTT. This translates into CASRHGTRGSDTQYF. The chain employs TRBV28 and TRBJ2-3, with a tentative D call TRBD2 (6 bases). The CDR3 is 15 residues long. Trimming stripped 6 bases from V and 4 bases from J, with 17 bases between. Germline loops: CDR1 MDHEN, CDR2 SYDVKM.

This clonotype was counted many times. V gene TRBV5-1 combines with J gene TRBJ2-2; maybe TRBD2 (6 bases). V shed 4 bases and J shed 1 base, with 17 bases lying between them. CDR1 is SGHRS and CDR2 is YFSETQ in the germline V gene. This CDR3 comprises 17 residues. CDR3 sequence reads: CASSNGVAGWNTGELFF. In nucleotides, the CDR3 is TGCGCCAGCAGCAATGGTGTGGCGGGGTGGAACACCGGGGAGCTGTTTTTT.

As regards this clonotype: This may come from a read error, since a much larger clone is one base off. J is TRBJ2-3 and V is TRBV18; 9 nucleotides line up with TRBD1. J gave up 5 bases and V 0 bases, and 3 bases lay outside the gene matches. CDR3 size: 15 residues. CDR1 is KGHSH and CDR2 is LQKENI in the germline V gene. The CDR3 DNA reads as TGTGCCAGCTCACCACCGACAGGGGGGATAGATACGCAGTATTTT. It encodes CASSPPTGGIDTQYF.

This clonotype showed up many times. The rearrangement uses TRBV16 and TRBJ2-2, with D tentatively TRBD2 (5 bases). The germline CDR1 and CDR2 sequences are KGHSY and FQNENV. This CDR3 region has 18 residues. The ends were cut back, 3 bases at V and 1 base at J, with 18 bases in the middle. The CDR3 sequence: CASSQFFPGTGNTGELFF. CDR3 in DNA: TGTGCCAGCAGCCAGTTTTTCCCGGGAACTGGGAACACCGGGGAGCTGTTTTTT.

This chain links TRBV5-6 with TRBJ2-1; 14 positions agree with TRBD2. With 4 bases clipped from V and 0 bases from J, the junction kept 6 bases outside the gene matches. This CDR3 region has 18 residues. Germline CDR1 is SGHDT and CDR2 is YYEEEE. The CDR3 DNA sequence: TGTGCCAGCAGCACGGGACTAGCGGGGGTTCCCTCCTACAATGAGCAGTTCTTC. Translating it yields CASSTGLAGVPSYNEQFF.

As concerns this clonotype: The germline gene is not matched at one end of the junction; a read error may be the cause. The chain recombines TRBV20-1 with TRBJ2-7, with a tentative D call TRBD2 (6 bases). The CDR3 sequence is 16 residues long. Germline CDR1 reads DFQATT; CDR2 reads SNEGSKA (reference sequence). The CDR3 here is CSTRDWGTGSSYEQYF. DNA of the CDR3: TGCAGTACTAGAGATTGGGGGACTGGCAGCTCCTACGAGCAGTACTTC.

The V and J genes are TRBV20-1 and TRBJ2-2; 8 bases align to TRBD2. The CDR3 extends over 15 amino acids. Germline V gene sequence: CDR1 DFQATT, CDR2 SNEGSKA (reference sequence). J was trimmed by 7 bases and V by 1 base; bases with no gene match: 8. CDR3 nucleotide sequence: TGCAGTGCTAGAGGTAGCGGGACCGACATCGGGGAGCTGTTTTTT. Amino acids: CSARGSGTDIGELFF.

The sample holds many counts of this clonotype. V gene TRBV20-1 combines with J gene TRBJ2-3; D may be TRBD1 (7 bases). The CDR3 totals 15 residues. The ends were cut back, 5 bases at V and 1 base at J, with 16 bases in the middle. CDR1 and CDR2 from the germline V gene are DFQATT and SNEGSKA (reference sequence). The CDR3 reads CSAQGVRGGTDTQYF. CDR3 sequence (DNA): TGCAGTGCTCAGGGGGTGAGGGGGGGCACAGATACGCAGTATTTT.